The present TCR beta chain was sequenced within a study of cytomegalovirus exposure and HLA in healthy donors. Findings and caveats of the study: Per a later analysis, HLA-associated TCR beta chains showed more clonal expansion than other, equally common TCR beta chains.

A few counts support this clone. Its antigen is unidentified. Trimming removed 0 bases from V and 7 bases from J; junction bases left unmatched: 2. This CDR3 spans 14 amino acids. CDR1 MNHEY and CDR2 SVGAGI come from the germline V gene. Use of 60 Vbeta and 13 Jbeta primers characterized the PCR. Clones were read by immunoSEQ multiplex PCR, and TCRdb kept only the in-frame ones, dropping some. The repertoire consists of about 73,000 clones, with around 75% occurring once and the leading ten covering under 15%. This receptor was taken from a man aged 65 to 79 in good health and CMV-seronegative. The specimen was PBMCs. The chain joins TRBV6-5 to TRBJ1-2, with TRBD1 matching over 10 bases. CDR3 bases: TGTGCCAGCAGTTACTCGACAGGGGGCCCTGGCTACACCTTC. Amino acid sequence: CASSYSTGGPGYTF.